These 20 T cell receptor beta chains were sequenced from one sample in a study of response to subunit inactivated influenza vaccine. TCRdb reanalysed the RT-PCR reads using MiXCR and keeps one entry per CDR3 protein. The sample lists about half a million distinct CDR3 sequences, approximately 24% occurring once. Sample: CD4+ T cells sorted from PBMCs, taken 5 to 6 days after vaccination. These receptors originate from a man aged 45-65 years who received an inactivated influenza vaccine.

V is TRBV20-1 and J is TRBJ1-5; TRBD1 aligns across 9 bases. Germline CDR1 DFQATT, CDR2 SNEGSKA (reference sequence). The length of the CDR3 is 15 residues. V gave up 4 bases and J gave up 9 bases; unmatched junction bases: 13. DNA of the CDR3: TGCAGTGCTACGGGACAGGGTCTAGCAAGGCTGCCCCAGCATTTT. Its translation is CSATGQGLARLPQHF.

This clonotype was seen a handful of times. V is TRBV5-6 and J is TRBJ2-3; no definite D call. CDR1 is SGHDT, CDR2 YYEEEE, per germline. V shed 5 bases and J shed 2 bases, with 9 bases lying between them. The CDR3 contains 13 residues. As DNA, the CDR3 is TGTGCCAGCAGTCATGGCTCCACAGATACGCAGTATTTT. Translated, it gives CASSHGSTDTQYF. Full variable domain (outside the CDR3, taken from reference TRBV5-6 and TRBJ2-3): DAGVTQSPTHLIKTRGQQVTLRCSPKSGHDTVSWYQQALGQGPQFIFQYYEEEERQRGNFPDRFSGHQFPNYSSELNVNALLLGDSALYLCASSHGSTDTQYFGPGTRLTVL.

The rearrangement links TRBV6-2 or TRBV6-3 to TRBJ2-7; no clear D. The CDR3 totals 11 residues. V lost 7 bases and J lost 6, with 10 bases in between. Germline V gives CDR1 MNHEY, CDR2 SVGEGT. The DNA for the CDR3 is TGTGCCAGCACCGACCACCTCGAGCAGTACTTC. Translating it yields CASTDHLEQYF.

J is TRBJ2-1 and V is TRBV7-9; tentative D call: TRBD2 (6 bases). Trimming shortened V by 5 bases and J by 9 bases, and 14 bases separated the two germline ends. The CDR3 has 13 residues. The germline gives CDR1 SEHNR, CDR2 FQNEAQ (reference sequence). In DNA form, the CDR3 reads TGTGCCAGCAGCCCGCTAGCGTCTGGTGAGCAGTTCTTC. It codes for CASSPLASGEQFF.

This chain uses TRBV10-3 with TRBJ2-1; maybe TRBD1 (6 bases). Trimming pared 6 bases from V and 4 bases from J, leaving 13 bases between. There are 14 residues in the CDR3. Germline values: CDR1 ENHRY, CDR2 SYGVKD. The CDR3 protein is CAIRGDRLYNEQFF. The CDR3 DNA reads as TGTGCCATCAGAGGAGACAGGTTGTACAATGAGCAGTTCTTC.

This clonotype was detected only a few times. The CDR3 spells CASSRGTGAGNQPQHF. In DNA form, the CDR3 reads TGTGCCAGCAGTCGCGGGACAGGGGCGGGCAATCAGCCCCAGCATTTT. The V gene is TRBV12-3 or TRBV12-4, the J gene TRBJ1-5; 10 bases line up with TRBD1. The CDR3 is 16 residues long. V was clipped by 5 bases and J by 2 bases; unmatched bases: 6.

This clonotype showed up just a few times. The chain carries TRBV9 and TRBJ2-7; TRBD2 matches at 7 bases. Losses at the gene ends were 5 bases for V and 1 base for J; bases not matched to a gene: 15. Germline-derived CDR1 and CDR2 are SGDLS and YYNGEE. The length of the CDR3 is 17 residues. This CDR3 is CASSAGELTANSYEQYF. The CDR3 DNA is TGTGCCAGCAGTGCGGGGGAATTGACAGCAAATTCCTACGAGCAGTACTTC.

This clonotype was detected only a few times. V and J are TRBV10-3 and TRBJ2-3; the D gene is possibly TRBD2 (6 bases). The CDR3 covers 15 residues. Trimming took 0 bases from V and 6 from J, leaving 13 bases between them. Germline V gene sequence: CDR1 ENHRY, CDR2 SYGVKD. CDR3 amino acids: CAISESGGVVDTQYF. Here the CDR3 DNA reads TGTGCCATCAGTGAGTCGGGCGGGGTGGTGGATACGCAGTATTTT.

This clonotype was seen a few times. CDR3 residues: CASSAYRALFDTQYF. The CDR3 bases are TGTGCCAGCAGTGCTTACAGGGCGCTGTTCGATACGCAGTATTTT. The chain has TRBV6-2 or TRBV6-3 and TRBJ2-3; D possibly corresponds to TRBD1 (6 bases). Looked up from germline, CDR1 is MNHEY and CDR2 is SVGEGT. V lost 5 bases to trimming and J lost 6 bases, with 18 bases between them. The CDR3 extends over 15 amino acids.

This chain joins TRBV29-1 and TRBJ1-1, with D hard to call. CDR3 size: 13 residues. Between the trimmed V and J ends, which lost 3 bases and 0 bases, there was a span of 8 bases. Germline loops: CDR1 SQVTM, CDR2 ANQGSEA. CDR3 loop: CSVDGGMNTEAFF. DNA of the CDR3: TGCAGCGTTGATGGAGGGATGAACACTGAAGCTTTCTTT.

This clonotype was seen more than once but under ten times. The chain has TRBV12-3 or TRBV12-4 and TRBJ2-7; 8 positions match TRBD2. The CDR3 contains 14 residues. With 4 bases clipped from V and 2 bases from J, the junction kept 4 bases outside the gene matches. The DNA for the CDR3 is TGTGCCAGCAGTTCTAGCGGGTATACCTACGAGCAGTACTTC. This codes for CASSSSGYTYEQYF.

This chain links TRBV4-2 with TRBJ1-4, with D possibly being TRBD1 (6 bases). The V end was cut by 2 bases, the J end by 15 bases, with 19 bases between. Germline V lookup: CDR1 LGHNA, CDR2 YNFKEQ. The CDR3 length is 14 residues. The CDR3 is CASSQSNRERVLFF. DNA for the CDR3: TGTGCCAGCAGCCAATCAAACAGGGAAAGGGTGTTGTTTTTT.

The chain couples TRBV25-1 to TRBJ2-1; D possibly corresponds to TRBD2 (6 bases). There are 14 residues in the CDR3. CDR1 is MGHDK and CDR2 is SYGVNS in the germline V gene. Between the trimmed V and J ends, which lost 2 bases and 4 bases, there was a span of 9 bases. The CDR3 protein is CASSEPGLYNEQFF. Here the CDR3 DNA reads TGTGCCAGCAGTGAACCGGGACTGTACAATGAGCAGTTCTTC.

The chain couples TRBV10-3 to TRBJ1-4, with D unclear. Trimming shortened V by 10 bases and J by 7 bases, and 16 bases separated the two germline ends. CDR1 is ENHRY and CDR2 is SYGVKD in the germline V gene. The CDR3 has 13 residues. The CDR3 reads CATKEGMGEKLFF. Written as DNA, the CDR3 is TGTGCCACTAAGGAGGGAATGGGTGAAAAACTGTTTTTT.

The genes are TRBV11-2 and TRBJ2-1; D gene uncertain. The CDR3 consists of 13 residues. With 3 bases removed from V and 9 bases from J, the gap between germline ends came to 12 bases. Germline lookup yields CDR1 SGHAT and CDR2 FQNNGV. The CDR3 is CASSFRLLPEQFF. The CDR3, as DNA: TGTGCCAGCAGCTTCAGACTCCTCCCTGAGCAGTTCTTC.

V is TRBV20-1 and J is TRBJ1-2, with 8 bases lining up with TRBD1. This CDR3 spans 13 amino acids. Germline V gene lookup returns CDR1 DFQATT and CDR2 SNEGSKA (reference sequence). V shed 2 bases, J shed 6 bases, and the junction held 5 bases outside the gene matches. Here the CDR3 reads CSARRQGLHGYTF. The DNA for the CDR3 is TGCAGTGCTAGAAGACAGGGGTTGCATGGCTACACCTTC.

This sequence joins TRBV4-2 and TRBJ1-5, with TRBD1 identical over 7 bases. This CDR3 has 16 residues. Per the germline V gene, CDR1 is LGHNA and CDR2 is YNFKEQ. The trim removed 0 bases at V and 4 bases at J, leaving 6 bases unmatched. CDR3: CASSQEAGQPNQPQHF. In DNA, the CDR3 is TGTGCCAGCAGCCAAGAGGCGGGACAGCCAAATCAGCCCCAGCATTTT.

This chain uses TRBV5-1 with TRBJ2-3, with a possible D match to TRBD2 (6 bases). CDR3 length equals 14 residues. V lost 0 bases to trimming and J lost 6 bases, with 11 bases between them. The germline CDR1 and CDR2 sequences are SGHRS and YFSETQ. CDR3 sequence: CASSLAVSGDTQYF. The CDR3 DNA reads TGCGCCAGCAGCTTGGCCGTTAGCGGCGATACGCAGTATTTT. Using reference TRBV5-1 and TRBJ2-3 for the parts outside the CDR3, the full variable domain is KAGVTQTPRYLIKTRGQQVTLSCSPISGHRSVSWYQQTPGQGLQFLFEYFSETQRNKGNFPGRFSGRQFSNSRSEMNVSTLELGDSALYLCASSLAVSGDTQYFGPGTRLTVL.

The chain links TRBV27 to TRBJ1-1, with D possibly being TRBD1 (5 bases). CDR1 and CDR2 (germline): MNHEY, SMNVEV (reference sequence). Between the trimmed V and J ends, which lost 9 bases and 3 bases, there was a span of 5 bases. The CDR3 consists of 10 residues. CDR3 amino acids: CARGDTEAFF. CDR3 nucleotides: TGTGCCAGGGGGGACACTGAAGCTTTCTTT.

This clonotype was seen a handful of times. The chain links TRBV20-1 to TRBJ1-2; TRBD1 aligns across 10 bases. Germline V gene sequence: CDR1 DFQATT, CDR2 SNEGSKA (reference sequence). The CDR3 covers 15 residues. For the CDR3, the DNA is TGCAGCGGCTGGGACAGGGGCCGACTGCAGAACGGCTACACCTTC. It translates to CSGWDRGRLQNGYTF.